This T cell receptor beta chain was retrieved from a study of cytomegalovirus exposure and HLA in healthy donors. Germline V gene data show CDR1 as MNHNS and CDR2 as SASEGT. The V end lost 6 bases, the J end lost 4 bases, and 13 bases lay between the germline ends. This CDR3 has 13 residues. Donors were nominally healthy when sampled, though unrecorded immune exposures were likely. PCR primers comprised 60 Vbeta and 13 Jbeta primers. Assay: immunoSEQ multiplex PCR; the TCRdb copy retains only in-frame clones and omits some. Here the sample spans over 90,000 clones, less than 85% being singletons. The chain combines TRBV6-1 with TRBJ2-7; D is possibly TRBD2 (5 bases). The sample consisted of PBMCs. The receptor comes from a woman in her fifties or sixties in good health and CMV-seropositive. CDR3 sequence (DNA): TGTGCCAGCAGAGTGGGCCCGGGATACGAGCAGTACTTC. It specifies CASRVGPGYEQYF.